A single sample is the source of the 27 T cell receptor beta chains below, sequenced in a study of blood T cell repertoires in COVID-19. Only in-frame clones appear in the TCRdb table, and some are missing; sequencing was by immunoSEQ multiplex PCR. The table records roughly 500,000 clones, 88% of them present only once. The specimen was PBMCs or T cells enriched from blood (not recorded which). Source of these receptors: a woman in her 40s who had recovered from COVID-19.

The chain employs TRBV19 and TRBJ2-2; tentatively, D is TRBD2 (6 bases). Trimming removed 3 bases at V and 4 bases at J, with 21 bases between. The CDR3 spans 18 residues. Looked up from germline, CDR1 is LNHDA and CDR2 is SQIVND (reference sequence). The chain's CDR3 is CASSIYSGVASGTGELFF. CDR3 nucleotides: TGTGCCAGTAGTATCTATTCGGGAGTCGCCTCAGGCACCGGGGAGCTGTTTTTT.

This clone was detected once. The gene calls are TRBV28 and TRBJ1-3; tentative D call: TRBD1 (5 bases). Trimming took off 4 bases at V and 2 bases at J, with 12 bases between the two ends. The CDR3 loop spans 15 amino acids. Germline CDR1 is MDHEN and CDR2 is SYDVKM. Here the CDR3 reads CASSSGGVAGNTIYF. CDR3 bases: TGTGCCAGCAGTTCCGGGGGGGTAGCTGGAAACACCATATATTTT.

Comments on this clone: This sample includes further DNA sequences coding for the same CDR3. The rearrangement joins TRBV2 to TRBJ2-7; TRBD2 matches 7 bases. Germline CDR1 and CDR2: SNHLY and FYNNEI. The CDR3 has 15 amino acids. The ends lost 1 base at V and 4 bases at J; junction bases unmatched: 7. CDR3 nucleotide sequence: TGTGCCAGCAGTGAAGGGCTGGCGGGAGTATACGAGCAGTACTTC. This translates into CASSEGLAGVYEQYF.

CDR3 DNA: TGTGCCGGGACACGGCGGGAGCTAGCCGGGGAGCTGTTTTTT. Protein sequence: CAGTRRELAGELFF. The V and J genes are TRBV5-4 and TRBJ2-2, with D perhaps matching TRBD2 (7 bases). CDR1 is SGHNT, CDR2 YYREEE, per germline (reference sequence). V was trimmed by 10 bases and J by 6 bases, leaving 19 bases between them. This CDR3 is built from 14 residues. Complete variable domain (other parts from reference TRBV5-4 and TRBJ2-2): ETGVTQSPTHLIKTRGQQVTLRCSSQSGHNTVSWYQQALGQGPQFIFQYYREEENGRGNFPPRFSGLQFPNYSSELNVNALELDDSALYLCAGTRRELAGELFFGEGSRLTVL.

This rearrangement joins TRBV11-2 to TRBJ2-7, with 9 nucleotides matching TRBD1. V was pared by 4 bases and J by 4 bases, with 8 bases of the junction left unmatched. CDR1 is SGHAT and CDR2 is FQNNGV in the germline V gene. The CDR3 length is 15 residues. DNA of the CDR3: TGTGCCAGCAGCTCCTCGACAGGGGGAGAATACGAGCAGTACTTC. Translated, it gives CASSSSTGGEYEQYF.

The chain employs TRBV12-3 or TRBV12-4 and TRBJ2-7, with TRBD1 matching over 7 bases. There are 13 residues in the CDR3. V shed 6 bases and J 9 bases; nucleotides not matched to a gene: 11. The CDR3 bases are TGTGCCAGCAGCAATGCTGACAGGGCGTGGCAGTACTTC. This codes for CASSNADRAWQYF.

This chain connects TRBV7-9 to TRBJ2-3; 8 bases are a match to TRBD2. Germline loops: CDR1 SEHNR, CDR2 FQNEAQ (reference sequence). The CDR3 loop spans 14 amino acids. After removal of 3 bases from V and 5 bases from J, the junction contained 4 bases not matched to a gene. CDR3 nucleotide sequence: TGTGCCAGCAGCTTGGGACTAGTGAGAGATACGCAGTATTTT. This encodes CASSLGLVRDTQYF.

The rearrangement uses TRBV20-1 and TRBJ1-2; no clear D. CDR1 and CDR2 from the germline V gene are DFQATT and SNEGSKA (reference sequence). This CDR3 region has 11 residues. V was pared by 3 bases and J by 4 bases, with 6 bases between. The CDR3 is CSASGVYGYTF. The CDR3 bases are TGCAGTGCTAGCGGGGTCTATGGCTACACCTTC.

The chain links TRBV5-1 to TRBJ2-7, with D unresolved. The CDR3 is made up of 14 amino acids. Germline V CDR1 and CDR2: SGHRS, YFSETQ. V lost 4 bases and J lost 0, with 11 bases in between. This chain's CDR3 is CASSPTLSSYEQYF. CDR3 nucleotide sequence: TGCGCCAGCAGCCCAACACTAAGCTCCTACGAGCAGTACTTC.

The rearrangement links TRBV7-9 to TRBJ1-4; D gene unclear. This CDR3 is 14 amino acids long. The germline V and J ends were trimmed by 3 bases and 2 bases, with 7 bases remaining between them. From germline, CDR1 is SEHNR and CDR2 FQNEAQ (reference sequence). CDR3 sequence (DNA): TGTGCCAGCAGCTTTTCGACTACTAATGAAAAACTGTTTTTT. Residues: CASSFSTTNEKLFF.

The CDR3 protein is CASSFLSAGAPYEQYF. As DNA, the CDR3 is TGTGCCAGCAGCTTTTTAAGCGCAGGGGCACCCTACGAGCAGTACTTC. V gene TRBV5-8 combines with J gene TRBJ2-7, with TRBD1 as a possible D gene (6 bases). CDR1 is SGHTS and CDR2 is YDEGEE in the germline V gene. V lost 2 bases and J lost 2, with 17 bases in between. CDR3 length: 16 residues.

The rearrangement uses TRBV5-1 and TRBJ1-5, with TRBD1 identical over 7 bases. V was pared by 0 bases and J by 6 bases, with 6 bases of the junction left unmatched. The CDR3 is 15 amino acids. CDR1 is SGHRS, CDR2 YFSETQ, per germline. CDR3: CASSLDGQATQPQHF. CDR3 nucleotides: TGCGCCAGCAGCTTGGACGGACAGGCTACTCAGCCCCAGCATTTT.

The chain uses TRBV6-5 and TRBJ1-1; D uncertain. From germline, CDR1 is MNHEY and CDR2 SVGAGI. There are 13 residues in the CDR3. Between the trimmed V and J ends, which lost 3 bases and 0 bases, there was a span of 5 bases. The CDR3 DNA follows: TGTGCCAGCAGTTATTCGGTGAACACTGAAGCTTTCTTT. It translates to CASSYSVNTEAFF.

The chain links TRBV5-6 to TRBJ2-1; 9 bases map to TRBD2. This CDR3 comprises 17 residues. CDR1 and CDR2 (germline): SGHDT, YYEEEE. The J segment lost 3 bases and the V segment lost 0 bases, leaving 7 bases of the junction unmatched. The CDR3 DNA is TGTGCCAGCAGCTTGGCCAGCTTAGCGGGAGACTACAATGAGCAGTTCTTC. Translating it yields CASSLASLAGDYNEQFF.

CDR3 region: CASSHNSIVGNTIYF. CDR3 nucleotide sequence: TGTGCCAGCAGCCACAACTCGATCGTCGGAAACACCATATATTTT. The chain carries TRBV3-1 (or the pseudogene TRBV3-2) and TRBJ1-3; D remains ambiguous. Germline loops: CDR1 LGHDT, CDR2 YNNKEL (reference sequence). V was trimmed by 3 bases and J by 4 bases, leaving 13 bases between them. This CDR3 is 15 amino acids long.

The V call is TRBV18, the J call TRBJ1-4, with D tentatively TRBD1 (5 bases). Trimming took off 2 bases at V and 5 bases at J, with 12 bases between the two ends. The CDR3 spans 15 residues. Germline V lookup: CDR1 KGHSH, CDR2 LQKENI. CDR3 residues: CASSPVGGLNEKLFF. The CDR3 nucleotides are TGTGCCAGCTCACCAGTCGGGGGGTTGAATGAAAAACTGTTTTTT.

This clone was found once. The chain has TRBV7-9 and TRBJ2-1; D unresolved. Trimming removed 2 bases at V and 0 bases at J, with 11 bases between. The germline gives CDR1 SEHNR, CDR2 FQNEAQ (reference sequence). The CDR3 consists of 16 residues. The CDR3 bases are TGTGCCAGCAGCTTATTTAGAGTGAGCTCCTACAATGAGCAGTTCTTC. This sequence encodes CASSLFRVSSYNEQFF. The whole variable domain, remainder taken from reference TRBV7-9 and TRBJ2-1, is DTGVSQNPRHKITKRGQNVTFRCDPISEHNRLYWYRQTLGQGPEFLTYFQNEAQLEKSRLLSDRFSAERPKGSFSTLEIQRTEQGDSAMYLCASSLFRVSSYNEQFFGPGTRLTVL.

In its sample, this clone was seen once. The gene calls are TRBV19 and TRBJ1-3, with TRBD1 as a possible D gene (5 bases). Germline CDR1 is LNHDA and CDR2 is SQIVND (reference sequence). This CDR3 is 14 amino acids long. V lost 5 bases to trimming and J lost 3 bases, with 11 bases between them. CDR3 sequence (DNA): TGTGCCAGTAGTTCGTCAGGGTTTGGAAACACCATATATTTT. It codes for CASSSSGFGNTIYF.

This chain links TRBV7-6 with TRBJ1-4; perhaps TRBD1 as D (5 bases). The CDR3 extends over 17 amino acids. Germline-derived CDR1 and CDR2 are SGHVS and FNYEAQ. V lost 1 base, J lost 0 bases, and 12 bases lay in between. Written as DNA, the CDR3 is TGTGCCAGCAGCTTAGAGGACAAGACAGCAACTAATGAAAAACTGTTTTTT. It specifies CASSLEDKTATNEKLFF.

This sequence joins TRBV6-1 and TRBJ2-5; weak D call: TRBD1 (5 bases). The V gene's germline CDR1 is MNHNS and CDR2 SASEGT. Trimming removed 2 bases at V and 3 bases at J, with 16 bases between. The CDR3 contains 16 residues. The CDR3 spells CASSEHQGSLEETQYF. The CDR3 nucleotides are TGTGCCAGCAGTGAACACCAGGGTTCACTGGAAGAGACCCAGTACTTC.

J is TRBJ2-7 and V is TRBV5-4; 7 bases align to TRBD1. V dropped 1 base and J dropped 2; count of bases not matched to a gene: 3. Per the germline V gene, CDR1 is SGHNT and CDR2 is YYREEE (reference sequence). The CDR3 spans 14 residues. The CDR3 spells CASSLRTGPYEQYF. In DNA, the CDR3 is TGTGCCAGCAGCTTGAGGACAGGCCCCTACGAGCAGTACTTC.

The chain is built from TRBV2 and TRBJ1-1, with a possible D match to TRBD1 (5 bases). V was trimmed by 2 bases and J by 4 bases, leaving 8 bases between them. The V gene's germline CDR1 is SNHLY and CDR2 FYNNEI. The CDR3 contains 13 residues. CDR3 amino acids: CASSEQGRTEAFF. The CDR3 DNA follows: TGTGCCAGCAGTGAACAGGGTCGCACTGAAGCTTTCTTT.

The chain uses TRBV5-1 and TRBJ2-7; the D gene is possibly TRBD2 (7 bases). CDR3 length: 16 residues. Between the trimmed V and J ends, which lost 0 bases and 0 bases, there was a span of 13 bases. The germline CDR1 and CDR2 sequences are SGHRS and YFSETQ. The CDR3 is CASSLVGGGASYEQYF. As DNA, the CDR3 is TGCGCCAGCAGCTTGGTTGGCGGGGGCGCCTCCTACGAGCAGTACTTC.

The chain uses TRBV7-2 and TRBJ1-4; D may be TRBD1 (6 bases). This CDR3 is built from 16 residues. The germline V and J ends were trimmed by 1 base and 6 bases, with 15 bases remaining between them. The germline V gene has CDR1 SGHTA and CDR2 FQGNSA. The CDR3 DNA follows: TGTGCCAGCAGCTTAGTAGAGGCAGGGGAAGATGAAAAACTGTTTTTT. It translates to CASSLVEAGEDEKLFF.

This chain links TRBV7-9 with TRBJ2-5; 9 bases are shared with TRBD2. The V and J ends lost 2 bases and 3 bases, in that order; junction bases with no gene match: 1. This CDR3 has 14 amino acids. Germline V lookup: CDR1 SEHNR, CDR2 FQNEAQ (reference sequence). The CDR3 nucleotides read TGTGCCAGCAGCTTATTAGCGGGAGAAGAGACCCAGTACTTC. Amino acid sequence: CASSLLAGEETQYF.

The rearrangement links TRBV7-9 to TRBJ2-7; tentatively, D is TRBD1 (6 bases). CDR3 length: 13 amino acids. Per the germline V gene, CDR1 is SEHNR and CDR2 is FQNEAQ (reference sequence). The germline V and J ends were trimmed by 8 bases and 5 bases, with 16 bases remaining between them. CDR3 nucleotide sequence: TGTGCCAGCGGGGGCCCACATGGCCACGAGCAGTACTTC. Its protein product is CASGGPHGHEQYF.

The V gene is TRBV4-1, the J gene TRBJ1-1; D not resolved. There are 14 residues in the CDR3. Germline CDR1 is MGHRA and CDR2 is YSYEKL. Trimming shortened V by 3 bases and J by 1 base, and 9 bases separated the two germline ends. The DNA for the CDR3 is TGCGCCAGCAGCCATCTAGAAGGGAACACTGAAGCTTTCTTT. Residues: CASSHLEGNTEAFF.